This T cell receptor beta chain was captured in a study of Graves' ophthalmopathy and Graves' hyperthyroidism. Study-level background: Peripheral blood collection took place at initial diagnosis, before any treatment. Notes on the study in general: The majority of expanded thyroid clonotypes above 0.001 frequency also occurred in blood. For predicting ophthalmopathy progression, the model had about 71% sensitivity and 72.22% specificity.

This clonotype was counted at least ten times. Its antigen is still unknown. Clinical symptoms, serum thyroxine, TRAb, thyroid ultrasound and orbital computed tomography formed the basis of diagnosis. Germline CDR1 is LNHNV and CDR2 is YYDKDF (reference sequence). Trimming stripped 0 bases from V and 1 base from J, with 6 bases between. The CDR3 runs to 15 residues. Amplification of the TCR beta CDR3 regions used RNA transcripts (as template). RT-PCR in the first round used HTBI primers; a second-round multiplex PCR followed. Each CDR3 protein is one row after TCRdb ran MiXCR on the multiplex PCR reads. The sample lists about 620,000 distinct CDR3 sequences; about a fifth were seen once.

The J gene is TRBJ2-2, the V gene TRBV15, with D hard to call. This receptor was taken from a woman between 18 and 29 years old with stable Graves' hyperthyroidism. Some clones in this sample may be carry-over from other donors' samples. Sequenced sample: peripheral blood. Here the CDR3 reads CATSRDPVNTGELFF. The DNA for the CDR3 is TGTGCCACCAGCAGAGATCCGGTGAACACCGGGGAGCTGTTTTTT.